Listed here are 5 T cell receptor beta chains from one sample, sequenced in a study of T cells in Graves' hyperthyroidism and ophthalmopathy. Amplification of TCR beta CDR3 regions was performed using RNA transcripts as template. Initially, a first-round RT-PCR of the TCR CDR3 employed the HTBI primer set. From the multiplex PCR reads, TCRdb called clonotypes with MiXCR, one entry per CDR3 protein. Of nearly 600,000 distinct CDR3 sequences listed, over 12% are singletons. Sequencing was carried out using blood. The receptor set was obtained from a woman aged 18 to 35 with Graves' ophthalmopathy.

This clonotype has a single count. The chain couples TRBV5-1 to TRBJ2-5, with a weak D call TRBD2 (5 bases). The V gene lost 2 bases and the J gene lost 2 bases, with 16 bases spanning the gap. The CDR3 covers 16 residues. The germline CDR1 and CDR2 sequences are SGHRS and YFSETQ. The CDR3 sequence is CASSFGVEAAQETQYF. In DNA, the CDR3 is TGCGCCAGCAGCTTCGGCGTGGAGGCTGCGCAAGAGACCCAGTACTTC.

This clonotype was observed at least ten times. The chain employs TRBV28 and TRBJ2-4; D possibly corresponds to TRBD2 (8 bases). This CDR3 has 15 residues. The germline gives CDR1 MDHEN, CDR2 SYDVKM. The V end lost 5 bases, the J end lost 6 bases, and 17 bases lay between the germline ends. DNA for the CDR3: TGTGCCAGCAGTACAGGGGTTCTAGCGGGAAACATTCAGTACTTC. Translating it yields CASSTGVLAGNIQYF.

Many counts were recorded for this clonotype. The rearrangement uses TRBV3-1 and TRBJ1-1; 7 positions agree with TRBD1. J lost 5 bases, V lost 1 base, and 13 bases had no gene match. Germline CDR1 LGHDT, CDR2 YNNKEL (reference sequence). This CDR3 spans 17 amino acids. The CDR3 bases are TGTGCCAGCAGCCAAGTTGGTTCGGCAGGGGGTAGGACTGAAGCTTTCTTT. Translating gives CASSQVGSAGGRTEAFF.

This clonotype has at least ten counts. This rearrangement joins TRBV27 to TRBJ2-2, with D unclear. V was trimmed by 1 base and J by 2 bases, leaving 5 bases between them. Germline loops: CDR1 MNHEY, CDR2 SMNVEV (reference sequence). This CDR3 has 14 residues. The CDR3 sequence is CASSLWANTGELFF. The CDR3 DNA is TGTGCCAGCAGTTTATGGGCAAACACCGGGGAGCTGTTTTTT.

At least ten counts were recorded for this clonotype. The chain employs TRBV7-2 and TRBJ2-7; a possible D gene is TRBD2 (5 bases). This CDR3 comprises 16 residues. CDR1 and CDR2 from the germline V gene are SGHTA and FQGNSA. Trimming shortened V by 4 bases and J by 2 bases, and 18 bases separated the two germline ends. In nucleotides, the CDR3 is TGTGCCAGCAGCTGGGTGTATTCGGGGTCTCCCTACGAGCAGTACTTC. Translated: CASSWVYSGSPYEQYF.